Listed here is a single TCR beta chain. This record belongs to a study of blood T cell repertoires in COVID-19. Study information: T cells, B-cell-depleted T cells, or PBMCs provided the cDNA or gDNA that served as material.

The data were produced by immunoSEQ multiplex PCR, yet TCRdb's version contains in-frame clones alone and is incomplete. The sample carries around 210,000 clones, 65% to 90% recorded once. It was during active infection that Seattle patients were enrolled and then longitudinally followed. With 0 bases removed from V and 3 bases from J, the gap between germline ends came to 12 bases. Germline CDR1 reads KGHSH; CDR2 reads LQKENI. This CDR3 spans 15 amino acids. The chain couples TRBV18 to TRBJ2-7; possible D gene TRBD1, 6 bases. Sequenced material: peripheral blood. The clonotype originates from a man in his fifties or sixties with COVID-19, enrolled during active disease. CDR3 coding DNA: TGTGCCAGCTCACCACCAGGTTTACAGGGCTACGAGCAGTACTTC. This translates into CASSPPGLQGYEQYF.